This T cell receptor beta chain was profiled in a study of blood T cell repertoires in COVID-19 (dated by TCRdb to 2019 to 2021). Study-level background: Samples from collaborators originated in the United States, Italy and Spain and spanned both the acute and convalescent phases of COVID-19. Nearly every sample came with metadata listing a de-identified subject ID, COVID-19 status, age in years and sex. Where HLA class I and class II types were available, the types were taken from metadata supplied by the sample provider, not from assay-based typing. The repertoires were released in a freely available public database meant as a resource for research on the immune response to SARS-CoV-2. Subjects who had been exposed to COVID-19, were actively infected with it, or had recovered from it provided the deeply sampled blood TCRbeta repertoires that made up the dataset. The samples were drawn from the first 160 participants of the ongoing ImmuneRACE study and from 1,254 subjects provided by 6 global collaborators. The material from the prospective study consisted of cDNA or gDNA derived from T cells, B-cell-depleted T cells, or PBMCs.

On this clone: It has no known antigen specificity. Base qualities are missing; no much larger clone stands one base away.

General study outcomes and caveats: Clinical and demographic metadata were provided uncurated, with the amount varying by source and participant.

The CDR3 covers 16 residues, taking in both the cysteine and the phenylalanine. Of the read, only the CDR3 DNA is kept; its 48 bases are in frame from base 1. Sequences MDHEN (CDR1) and SYDVKM (CDR2) are obtained from the germline V gene. V is pruned by 2 bases and J by 7 bases, leaving 9 bases of the junction without a gene match. Collaborating institutions collected whole blood in K2EDTA tubes following their own protocols. For TCRbeta analysis, collaborator samples were shipped as frozen whole blood, as isolated PBMCs, or as DNA extracted from either sample type. TCRbeta CDR3 regions were amplified from genomic DNA using the immunoSEQ Assay, a bias-controlled multiplex PCR. Under the source paper's analysis protocol: The number of nucleated cells in each sample was estimated from the amplification of reference gene primers within the assay. Sequence reads were collapsed and filtered to measure the absolute abundance of every unique TCRbeta CDR3 rearrangement. Productive Simpson clonality was computed per sample as the square root of Simpson's diversity index over productive rearrangements. As stored in TCRdb, this immuneACCESS dataset retains in-frame rearrangements with V and J assigned. A fraction of the clones does not appear; measured against another copy, unresolved V genes explain less than half of the discrepancy, and the remainder lacks a known reason. V, J and clone size derive from that table, while D and trimming were established from the DNA sequence. The sample data list 10,000 or so clones, and approximately 86% of these were observed just once. In total, the top ten clones hold roughly 22% of the sample.

The chain is encoded by TRBV28 joined to TRBJ2-7, with TRBD1 matching 12 junction bases. What was sequenced was peripheral blood. The sequence was collected from a human donor in a cohort sampled during active COVID-19. The DNA is as follows: TGTGCCAGCAGTTTAATCCCCGGGACAGGGGGCAAAGAGCAGTACTTC. Its translation is CASSLIPGTGGKEQYF.